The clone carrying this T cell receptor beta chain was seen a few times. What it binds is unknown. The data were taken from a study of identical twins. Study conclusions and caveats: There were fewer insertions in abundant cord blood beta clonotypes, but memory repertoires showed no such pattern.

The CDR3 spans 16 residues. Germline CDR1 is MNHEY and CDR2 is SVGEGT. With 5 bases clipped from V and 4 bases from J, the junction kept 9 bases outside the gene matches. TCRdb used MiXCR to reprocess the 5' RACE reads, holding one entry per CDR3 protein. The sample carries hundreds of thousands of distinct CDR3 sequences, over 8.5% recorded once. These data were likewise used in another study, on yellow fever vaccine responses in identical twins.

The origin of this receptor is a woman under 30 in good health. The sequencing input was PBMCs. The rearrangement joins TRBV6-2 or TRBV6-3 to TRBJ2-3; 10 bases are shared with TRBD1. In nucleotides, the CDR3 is TGTGCCAGCAGTACGACAGGGGGCATAGTAGCAGATACGCAGTATTTT. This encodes CASSTTGGIVADTQYF.